The 4 T cell receptor beta chains below were found in one sample sequenced in a study of shared clonotypes between healthy human individuals (dated by TCRdb to the early 2020s). Libraries came from the immunoSEQ multiplex PCR assay. This immuneACCESS table, as held by TCRdb, lists in-frame sequences with V and J called but not all clones. Of the missing ones, under half trace to an unresolved V gene in checked studies; the others have no known cause. Recorded for this sample are approximately 500,000 clones; 81% of them occurred a single time. The ten top clones hold about an eighth of the sample. The sequencing input was PBMCs. All receptors come from a woman aged 40 to 49 in good health. Some clones in this sample may be carry-over from other donors' samples.

The rearrangement uses TRBV7-3 and TRBJ2-2; TRBD1 is a possible D gene (6 bases). V was shortened by 8 bases and J by 2 bases, with 15 bases between the two germline ends. The CDR3 runs 15 residues. Germline V CDR1 and CDR2: SGHTA, FQGTGA. The CDR3 sequence: CASSPDSSNTGELFF. CDR3 sequence (DNA): TGTGCCAGCTCCCCGGACAGCTCCAACACCGGGGAGCTGTTTTTT. Using reference TRBV7-3 and TRBJ2-2 for the parts outside the CDR3, the full variable domain is GAGVSQTPSNKVTEKGKYVELRCDPISGHTALYWYRQSLGQGPEFLIYFQGTGAADDSGLPNDRFFAVRPEGSVSTLKIQRTERGDSAVYLCASSPDSSNTGELFFGEGSRLTVL.

V is TRBV2 and J is TRBJ1-5; D is possibly TRBD1 (5 bases). V gave up 3 bases and J gave up 0 bases, with 6 bases separating them. CDR1 is SNHLY and CDR2 is FYNNEI in the germline V gene. CDR3 length: 14 amino acids. CDR3 region: CASSEGLSNQPQHF. As DNA, the CDR3 is TGTGCCAGCAGTGAGGGACTTAGCAATCAGCCCCAGCATTTT.

The gene calls are TRBV30 and TRBJ2-2; TRBD1 might be the D (6 bases). CDR3 length: 16 amino acids. Germline lookup yields CDR1 GTSNPN and CDR2 SVGIG (reference sequence). Between the trimmed V and J ends, which lost 4 bases and 3 bases, there was a span of 18 bases. The CDR3 is CAWTPRGRGHTGELFF. DNA of the CDR3: TGTGCCTGGACCCCAAGGGGCAGGGGCCACACCGGGGAGCTGTTTTTT.

The chain recombines TRBV5-4 with TRBJ2-7, with D possibly being TRBD1 or TRBD2 (5 bases each). Deletions cut 0 bases from V and 7 bases from J, with 14 bases between. The CDR3 length is 14 residues. Germline V gives CDR1 SGHNT, CDR2 YYREEE (reference sequence). The CDR3 nucleotides are TGTGCCAGCAGCTTGGTCGGGGCTTACTCTGAGCAGTACTTC. This encodes CASSLVGAYSEQYF.